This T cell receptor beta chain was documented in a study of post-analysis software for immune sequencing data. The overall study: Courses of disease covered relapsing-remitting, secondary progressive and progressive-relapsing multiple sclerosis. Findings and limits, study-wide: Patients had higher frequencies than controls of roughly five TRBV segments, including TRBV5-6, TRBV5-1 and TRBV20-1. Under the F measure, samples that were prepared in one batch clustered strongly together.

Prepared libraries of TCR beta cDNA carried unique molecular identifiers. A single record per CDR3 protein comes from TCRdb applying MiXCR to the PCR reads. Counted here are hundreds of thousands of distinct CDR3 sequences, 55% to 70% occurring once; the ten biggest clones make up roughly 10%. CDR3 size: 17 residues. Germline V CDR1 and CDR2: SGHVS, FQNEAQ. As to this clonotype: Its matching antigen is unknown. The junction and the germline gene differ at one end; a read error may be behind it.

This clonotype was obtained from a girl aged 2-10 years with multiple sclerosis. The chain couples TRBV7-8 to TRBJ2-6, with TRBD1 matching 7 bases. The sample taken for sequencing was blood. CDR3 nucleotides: TGTGCCAGCAGCTTCTACAGGGGAGACTCTGGGGCCAACGTCCGGACTTTC. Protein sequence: CASSFYRGDSGANVRTF. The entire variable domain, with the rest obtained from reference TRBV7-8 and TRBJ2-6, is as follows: GAGVSQSPRYKVAKRGQDVALRCDPISGHVSLFWYQQALGQGPEFLTYFQNEAQLDKSGLPSDRFFAERPEGSVSTLKIQRTQQEDSAVYLCASSFYRGDSGANVRTFGAGSRLTVL.